This T cell receptor (beta chain) was observed in a study of shared clonotypes between healthy human individuals. General observations from the study: Clonotypes shared by all four donors outscored non-shared clonotypes in generation probability. The sampled material consisted only of blood, and tissue repertoires are likely to differ.

V lost 6 bases to trimming and J lost 1 base; unmatched junction nucleotides: 8. Germline lookup yields CDR1 SNHLY and CDR2 FYNNEI. This CDR3 contains 15 residues. Original data processing: ImmunoSEQ output held junction-only sequences without quality scores, so filtering differed. Profiled with immunoSEQ multiplex PCR; TCRdb holds only in-frame clones, not every one. That table furnishes V, J and clone size, whereas the DNA furnished D and trimming. The sample lists about 2.4 million clones; more than 80% were seen once. Note on this clone: As yet, its antigen is unknown.

This receptor was taken from a man younger than 35 in good health. This chain joins TRBV2 and TRBJ1-1; 7 bases agree with TRBD1. Sample: naive CD4+ T cells sorted from blood. Subset specified: CD45RA+ positively selected. The CDR3 nucleotides read TGTGCCAGCAGAGCCCGGGACAGCCCGAACACTGAAGCTTTCTTT. Translation gives CASRARDSPNTEAFF.